The present entry profiles one T cell receptor (beta chain) with its context. Its antigen is not identified. Assay: immunoSEQ multiplex PCR; the TCRdb copy retains only in-frame clones and omits some. Of over 200,000 clones in the sample, about 90% are singletons; the top ten hold approximately 3.1%. These data are taken from a study of cytomegalovirus exposure and HLA in healthy donors. Study-wide points: It was 150 or so TCR beta chains that were listed as cytomegalovirus-associated.

The validation cohort, a group of some 120 subjects, included the donors and was separate from the approximately 670-subject first cohort. Germline V gene data show CDR1 as SGDLS and CDR2 as YYNGEE. Trimming removed 4 bases at V and 2 bases at J, with 15 bases between. The CDR3 runs to 15 residues. V is TRBV9 and J is TRBJ2-5; the D gene is possibly TRBD1 (5 bases). The sequencing sample was made of PBMCs. This TCR was sampled from a woman aged 30 to 39 in good health and CMV-seronegative. The CDR3 protein is CASSPRVGAQETQYF. The CDR3 bases are TGTGCCAGCAGCCCCCGAGTTGGGGCACAAGAGACCCAGTACTTC.